What follows are 10 T cell receptor beta chains derived from one specimen sequenced in a study of shared T cell receptors in the human thymus. Sequencing was performed with immunoSEQ multiplex PCR; in TCRdb, only in-frame clones are kept and a portion is missing. The sample lists roughly 710,000 clones; around 85% were seen once. These records were also assigned to another study, of human thymus T cells.

Source material: thymocytes. The receptors derive from a girl less than two years old with a congenital heart defect.

This chain connects TRBV7-9 to TRBJ1-2, with TRBD1 matching over 10 bases. The CDR3 spans 18 residues. V shed 2 bases, J shed 5 bases, and the junction held 14 bases outside the gene matches. CDR1 and CDR2 from the germline V gene are SEHNR and FQNEAQ (reference sequence). Here the CDR3 reads CASSLFAAGTGDRYGYTF. DNA of the CDR3: TGTGCCAGCAGCTTATTCGCCGCGGGGACAGGGGACCGGTATGGCTACACCTTC.

This clone was seen only once. The rearrangement uses TRBV9 and TRBJ1-6, with TRBD1 matching over 9 bases. J gave up 7 bases and V 0 bases, and 5 bases lay outside the gene matches. The CDR3 runs 16 residues. CDR1 SGDLS and CDR2 YYNGEE come from the germline V gene. CDR3 in amino acids: CASSVVNRGRNSPLHF. DNA for the CDR3: TGTGCCAGCAGCGTAGTTAACAGGGGGCGCAATTCACCCCTCCACTTT.

The chain carries TRBV4-1 and TRBJ1-2, with D unresolved. CDR3 length: 16 residues. V shed 2 bases and J shed 8 bases, with 21 bases lying between them. The germline V gene has CDR1 MGHRA and CDR2 YSYEKL. For the CDR3, the DNA is TGCGCCAGCAGCCAAATTTTTACAGTGAGGGTGCGCGGCTACACCTTC. Residues: CASSQIFTVRVRGYTF.

This chain joins TRBV19 and TRBJ2-2; weak D call: TRBD2 (5 bases). This CDR3 spans 14 amino acids. The V end lost 9 bases, the J end lost 1 base, and 12 bases lay between the germline ends. Germline CDR1 reads LNHDA; CDR2 reads SQIVND (reference sequence). The CDR3 coding sequence is TGTGCCAGCAGGTCTCGGGGGAACACCGGGGAGCTGTTTTTT. Encoded protein: CASRSRGNTGELFF.

This clone was observed a handful of times. This chain connects TRBV10-2 to TRBJ2-2, with D maybe TRBD2 (6 bases). Per germline, CDR1 WSHSY and CDR2 SAAADI. V lost 10 bases to trimming and J lost 5 bases, with 20 bases between them. The CDR3 has 15 residues. The CDR3 sequence is CATKEGGDKTGELFF. The DNA of the CDR3 is TGCGCCACCAAGGAAGGAGGGGATAAAACCGGGGAGCTGTTTTTT.

This chain uses TRBV6-1 with TRBJ2-7; D gene uncertain. The V end was cut by 3 bases, the J end by 3 bases, with 15 bases between. The length of the CDR3 is 15 residues. CDR1 and CDR2 (germline): MNHNS, SASEGT. CDR3 sequence: CASSDEGATGYEQYF. CDR3 nucleotides: TGTGCCAGCAGTGATGAAGGCGCGACGGGCTACGAGCAGTACTTC.

This chain connects TRBV11-3 to TRBJ2-5; D possibly corresponds to TRBD2 (6 bases). V was pared by 5 bases and J by 4 bases, with 11 bases between. Germline loops: CDR1 SGHNT, CDR2 YENEEA. The CDR3 length is 13 residues. This CDR3 is CASSHRDSETQYF. The DNA for the CDR3 is TGTGCCAGCAGCCACCGGGACTCAGAGACCCAGTACTTC. The variable domain in full, with the rest retrieved from reference TRBV11-3 and TRBJ2-5, is EAGVVQSPRYKIIEKKQPVAFWCNPISGHNTLYWYLQNLGQGPELLIRYENEEAVDDSQLPKDRFSAERLKGVDSTLKIQPAELGDSAVYLCASSHRDSETQYFGPGTRLLVL.

CDR3 in DNA: TGTGCCGCGGGGAGGCGGGGGGCGTACACTGAAGCTTTCTTT. It codes for CAAGRRGAYTEAFF. The gene calls are TRBV6-6 and TRBJ1-1, with a possible D match to TRBD1 (6 bases). The CDR3 spans 14 residues. With 11 bases removed from V and 3 bases from J, the gap between germline ends came to 19 bases. Germline values: CDR1 MNHNY, CDR2 SVGAGI (reference sequence).

The rearrangement uses TRBV14 and TRBJ2-7, with D perhaps matching TRBD2 (5 bases). V was cut by 1 base and J by 1 base, with 11 bases left in between. The length of the CDR3 is 15 residues. Germline V gene data show CDR1 as SGHDN and CDR2 as FVKESK. Here the CDR3 reads CASSQGDEGSYEQYF. The CDR3 DNA reads as TGTGCCAGCAGCCAAGGTGACGAGGGTTCCTACGAGCAGTACTTC.

V is TRBV21-1 and J is TRBJ1-1. TRBV21-1 is tagged as a pseudogene. The CDR3 consists of 14 residues. In nucleotides, the CDR3 is TGTGCCAGCAGCAAAGCGCGGGTGAACACTGAAGCTTTCTTT. Translated: CASSKARVNTEAFF.